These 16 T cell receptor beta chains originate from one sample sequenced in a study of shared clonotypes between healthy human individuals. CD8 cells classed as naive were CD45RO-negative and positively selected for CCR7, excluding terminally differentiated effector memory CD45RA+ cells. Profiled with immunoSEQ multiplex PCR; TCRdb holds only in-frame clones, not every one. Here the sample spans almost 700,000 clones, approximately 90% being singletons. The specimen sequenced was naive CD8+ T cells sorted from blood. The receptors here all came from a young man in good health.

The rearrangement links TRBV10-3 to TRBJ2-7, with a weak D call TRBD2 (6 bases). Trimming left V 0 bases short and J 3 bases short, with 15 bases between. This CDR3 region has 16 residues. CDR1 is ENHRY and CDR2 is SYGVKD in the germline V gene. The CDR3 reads CAISESGTDLFYEQYF. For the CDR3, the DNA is TGTGCCATCAGTGAGTCGGGGACTGACTTATTCTACGAGCAGTACTTC.

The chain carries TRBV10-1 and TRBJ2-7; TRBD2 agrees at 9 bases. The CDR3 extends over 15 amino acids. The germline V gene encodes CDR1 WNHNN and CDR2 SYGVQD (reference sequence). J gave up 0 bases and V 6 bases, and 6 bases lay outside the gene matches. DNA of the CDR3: TGCGCCAGCAGCCAACTAGCGGGCCCCTCCTACGAGCAGTACTTC. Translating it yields CASSQLAGPSYEQYF.

CDR3 in amino acids: CATGPGQGRNEQFF. Here the CDR3 DNA reads TGTGCCACCGGGCCGGGACAGGGTAGGAATGAGCAGTTCTTC. This chain uses TRBV27 with TRBJ2-1, with 9 bases lining up with TRBD1. Germline CDR1 and CDR2: MNHEY and SMNVEV (reference sequence). Losses at the gene ends were 10 bases for V and 7 bases for J; bases not matched to a gene: 11. The CDR3 loop spans 14 amino acids.

This CDR3 is CASSLSGTTYDTYEQYF. The CDR3 DNA reads TGTGCCAGCAGTTTATCCGGGACTACCTACGACACCTACGAGCAGTACTTC. The chain links TRBV27 to TRBJ2-7, with TRBD2 identical over 7 bases. This CDR3 contains 17 residues. The V gene end was trimmed by 0 bases and the J gene end by 2 bases; junction bases not matched to a gene: 10. CDR1 and CDR2 (germline): MNHEY, SMNVEV (reference sequence).

This CDR3 reads CAWPGPNTGELFF. The CDR3 DNA follows: TGTGCCTGGCCGGGACCCAACACCGGGGAGCTGTTTTTT. The chain has TRBV30 and TRBJ2-2, with D possibly called TRBD1 or TRBD2 (5 bases each). This CDR3 is built from 13 residues. Germline loops: CDR1 GTSNPN, CDR2 SVGIG (reference sequence). V was cut by 5 bases and J by 2 bases, with 9 bases left in between.

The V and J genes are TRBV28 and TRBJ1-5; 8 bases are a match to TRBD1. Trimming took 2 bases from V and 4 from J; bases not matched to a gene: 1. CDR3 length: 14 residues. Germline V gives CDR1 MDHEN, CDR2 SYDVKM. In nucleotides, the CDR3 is TGTGCCAGCAGTTTAGGGACAGGAAATCAGCCCCAGCATTTT. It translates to CASSLGTGNQPQHF.

CDR3 bases: TGTGCCAGCAGCTTGGGACAGGGTTCCTTCGACGAGCAGTACTTC. Amino acids: CASSLGQGSFDEQYF. This rearrangement joins TRBV5-5 to TRBJ2-7; TRBD1 matches 7 bases. CDR1 is SGHKS, CDR2 YYEKEE, per germline (reference sequence). V lost 0 bases and J lost 5; bases outside the gene matches: 8. The CDR3 length is 15 residues.

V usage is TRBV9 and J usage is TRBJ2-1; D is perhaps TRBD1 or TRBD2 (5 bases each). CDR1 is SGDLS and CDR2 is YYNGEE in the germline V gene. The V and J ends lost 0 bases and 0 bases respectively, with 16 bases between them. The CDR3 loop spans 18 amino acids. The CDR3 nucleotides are TGTGCCAGCAGCGTAGGGACGAGGGGAACGGGCTCCTACAATGAGCAGTTCTTC. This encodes CASSVGTRGTGSYNEQFF.

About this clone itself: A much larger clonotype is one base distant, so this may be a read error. The DNA of the CDR3 is TGTGCCAGCAGTGAAGGGACAGACTACGAGCAGTACTTC. Amino acid sequence: CASSEGTDYEQYF. The rearrangement links TRBV6-1 to TRBJ2-7; D is perhaps TRBD1 (6 bases). CDR1 MNHNS and CDR2 SASEGT come from the germline V gene. Trimming left V 1 base short and J 3 bases short, with 7 bases between. The CDR3 extends over 13 amino acids.

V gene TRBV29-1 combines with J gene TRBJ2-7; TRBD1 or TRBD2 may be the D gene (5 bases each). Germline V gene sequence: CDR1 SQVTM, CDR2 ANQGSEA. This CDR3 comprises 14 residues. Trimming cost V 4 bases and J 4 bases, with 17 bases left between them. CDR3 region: CSVANRRDLYEQYF. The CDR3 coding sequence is TGCAGCGTTGCTAACCGCCGGGACCTGTACGAGCAGTACTTC.

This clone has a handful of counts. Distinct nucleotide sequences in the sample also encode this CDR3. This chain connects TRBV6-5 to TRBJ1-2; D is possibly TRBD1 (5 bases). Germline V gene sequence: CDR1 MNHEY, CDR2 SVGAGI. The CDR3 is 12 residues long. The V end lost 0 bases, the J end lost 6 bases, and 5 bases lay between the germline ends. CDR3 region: CASSYSGDGYTF. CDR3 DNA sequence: TGTGCCAGCAGTTACTCAGGGGATGGCTACACCTTC.

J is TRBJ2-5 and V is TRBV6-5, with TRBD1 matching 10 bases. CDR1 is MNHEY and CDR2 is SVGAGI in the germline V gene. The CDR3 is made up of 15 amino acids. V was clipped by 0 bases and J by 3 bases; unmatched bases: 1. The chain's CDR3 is CASSYSDRGEETQYF. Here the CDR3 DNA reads TGTGCCAGCAGTTACTCGGACAGGGGGGAAGAGACCCAGTACTTC.

CDR3 DNA sequence: TGTGCCAGCAGCGTCCCCCCATACAGGGGGAGTACTAGTGGGGAGCTGTTTTTT. Its protein is CASSVPPYRGSTSGELFF. This chain links TRBV9 with TRBJ2-2, with TRBD1 matching 8 bases. Losses at the gene ends were 2 bases for V and 8 bases for J; bases not matched to a gene: 17. CDR3 size: 18 residues. Germline CDR1 and CDR2: SGDLS and YYNGEE.

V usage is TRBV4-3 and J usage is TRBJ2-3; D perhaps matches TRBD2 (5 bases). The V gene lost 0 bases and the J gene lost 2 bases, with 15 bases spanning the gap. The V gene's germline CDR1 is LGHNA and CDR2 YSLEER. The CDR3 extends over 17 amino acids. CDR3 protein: CASSQDPIAGATDTQYF. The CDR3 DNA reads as TGCGCCAGCAGCCAAGATCCGATCGCGGGCGCCACAGATACGCAGTATTTT.

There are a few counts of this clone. The CDR3, as DNA: TGTGCCAGCAGTCAACGGACTAGCGAGATCAATGAGCAGTTCTTC. Its translation: CASSQRTSEINEQFF. The chain couples TRBV25-1 to TRBJ2-1, with TRBD2 identical over 9 bases. Germline trimming cut 5 bases from V and 6 bases from J; bases unmatched to any gene: 8. The CDR3 extends over 15 amino acids. CDR1 and CDR2 from the germline V gene are MGHDK and SYGVNS.

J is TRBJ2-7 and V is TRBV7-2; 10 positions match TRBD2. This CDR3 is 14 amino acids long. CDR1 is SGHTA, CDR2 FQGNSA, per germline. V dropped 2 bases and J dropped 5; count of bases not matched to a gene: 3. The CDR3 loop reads CASSLLAGADEQYF. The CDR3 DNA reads TGTGCCAGCAGCTTACTAGCGGGAGCTGACGAGCAGTACTTC.